This T cell receptor beta chain was recovered during a study of blood T cells in healthy people across ages. The use of a sample-barcoded 5' primer and a J-beta primer mix characterized a second PCR of roughly 6 to 11 cycles. One entry per CDR3 protein results from TCRdb running MiXCR on the 5' RACE reads. This sample has about 1.4 million distinct CDR3 sequences; roughly 60% occur once, and the top ten carry approximately 7%. Comments on this clonotype: What it binds is not known.

Study findings and constraints: Possibly, changes in expanded clonotypes were confounded because donor CMV status was unknown. Diversity was higher, and naive CD4+ cells more numerous, in long-lived donors than in aged donors. Researchers judged that diversity estimates from one million T cells fell short of true values.

The V gene's germline CDR1 is MGHRA and CDR2 YSYEKL. Trimming took 3 bases from V and 15 from J; bases not matched to a gene: 15. CDR3 size: 16 residues. The TCR originated in a man between 18 and 35 years old in good health. The V gene is TRBV4-1, the J gene TRBJ2-1; TRBD1 matches at 12 bases. Sequencing was done on a sample of blood. CDR3 coding DNA: TGCGCCAGCAGCCAGCCTAGGGACAGGGGGCGACGTTTATGGTTCTTC. This gives the protein CASSQPRDRGRRLWFF.